This T cell receptor beta chain was captured by sequencing in a study of OX40 agonist ivuxolimab in advanced cancers. The trim removed 4 bases at V and 2 bases at J, leaving 6 bases unmatched. CDR3 size: 16 residues. CDR1 is SGHNT, CDR2 YYREEE, per germline (reference sequence). Using immunoSEQ multiplex PCR, the repertoire was profiled, and TCRdb retains in-frame clones only, with some absent. Here the sample spans approximately 94,000 clones, 91% being singletons. The sample was CD4+ or CD8+ T cells sorted from blood, taken in a trial of the OX40 agonist ivuxolimab. This TCR came from an adult with an advanced solid tumor such as melanoma, head and neck, liver or kidney cancer. J is TRBJ2-6 and V is TRBV5-4; 7 bases are a match to TRBD1. CDR3 nucleotide sequence: TGTGCCAGCAGCATCTACAGGGGCGCTGGGGCCAACGTCCTGACTTTC. Translating gives CASSIYRGAGANVLTF.